Listed here is a single TCR beta chain. Enrolment of Seattle patients took place during active infection, and they were followed longitudinally. The data derive from a study of blood T cell repertoires in COVID-19. Looking at the study overall: Donors in the United States, Italy and Spain gave samples during acute or convalescent COVID-19. T cells, B-cell-depleted T cells, or PBMCs provided the cDNA or gDNA that served as material.

Authors' analysis steps: Scientists estimated how many nucleated cells there were by amplifying reference gene primers. Sequencing used immunoSEQ multiplex PCR; TCRdb keeps in-frame clones, though not all of them. For V, J and clone size, that table is used; D and trimming come from the DNA. Of over 250,000 clones listed, 75% to 95% were seen once; the top ten hold under 3%. V dropped 3 bases and J dropped 10 bases, with 19 bases sitting between them. CDR1 is SNHLY, CDR2 FYNNEI, per germline. CDR3 length equals 15 residues. The chain combines TRBV2 with TRBJ2-1, with a possible D match to TRBD2 (6 bases). The sequence came from a person between 18 and 30 years old with COVID-19, enrolled during active disease. Material for sequencing was peripheral blood. In DNA form, the CDR3 reads TGTGCCAGCAGTGAGGGACTTGGACTGGGAGACGAGCAGTTCTTC. Translating it yields CASSEGLGLGDEQFF.